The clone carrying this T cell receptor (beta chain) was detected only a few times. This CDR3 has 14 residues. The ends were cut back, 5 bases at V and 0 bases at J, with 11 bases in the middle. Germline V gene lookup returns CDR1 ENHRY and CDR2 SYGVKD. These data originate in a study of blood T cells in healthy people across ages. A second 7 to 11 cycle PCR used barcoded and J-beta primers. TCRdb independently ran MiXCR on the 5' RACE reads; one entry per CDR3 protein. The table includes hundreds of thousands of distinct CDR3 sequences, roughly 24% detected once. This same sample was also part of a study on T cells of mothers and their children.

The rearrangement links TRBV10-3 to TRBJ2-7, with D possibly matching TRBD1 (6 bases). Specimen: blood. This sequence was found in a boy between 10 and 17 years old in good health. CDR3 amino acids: CAISRLDSSYEQYF. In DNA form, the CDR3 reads TGTGCCATCAGTCGACTGGACAGCTCCTACGAGCAGTACTTC.